The entry that follows covers one T cell receptor beta chain sequence. Its antigen is undetermined. The data were taken from a study of cytomegalovirus exposure and HLA in healthy donors. 60 Vbeta and 13 Jbeta primers were used in PCR. The method was immunoSEQ multiplex PCR; TCRdb's version includes in-frame clones alone and lacks a portion of them. This table holds more than 90,000 clones, around 78% found once. V lost 6 bases, J lost 2 bases, and 8 bases lay in between. The CDR3 length is 13 residues. CDR1 and CDR2 (germline): WNHNN, SYGVQD (reference sequence). Study-wide results and caveats: As a later analysis showed, several of the most significant clusters appeared to be linked to common viral pathogens. In all likelihood, a cluster of highly shared sequence variants was a sequencing artifact. Immune exposure was documented only through CMV serostatus.

Sequences were obtained from PBMCs. The TCR sequence derives from a man younger than 45 in good health and CMV-seronegative. J is TRBJ1-5 and V is TRBV10-1; tentative D call: TRBD1 (5 bases). The CDR3 nucleotides are TGCGCCAGCAGAGGCAGGGGCAATCAGCCCCAGCATTTT. Its translation is CASRGRGNQPQHF.